This is a list of T cell receptor beta chains from one sample in a study of blood T cell repertoires in COVID-19. The protocol was immunoSEQ multiplex PCR, while the TCRdb copy is restricted to in-frame clones and leaves out a portion. The sample lists roughly 210,000 clones; around 84% were seen once. The sequencing sample was made of peripheral blood. These receptors were taken from a woman aged 80 or over with COVID-19, enrolled during active disease. Each CDR3 is given with its conserved first and last residue. A D gene is named only where the DNA matches it firmly. Not all rows give a size; the values are once, few, many and, for expanded clones, a class.

clone size: -
V gene: TRBV18
D gene: -
J gene: TRBJ1-6
CDR3 protein: CASSPLGGFGGNSPLHF
CDR3 DNA: TGTGCCAGCTCACCACTCGGGGGATTTGGTGGCAATTCACCCCTCCACTTT

clone size: few
V gene: TRBV3-1/TRBV3-2
D gene: -
J gene: TRBJ1-3
CDR3 protein: CASSRQELRNTIYF
CDR3 DNA: TGTGCCAGCAGCAGACAGGAGTTGAGGAACACCATATATTTT

clone size: -
V gene: TRBV5-6
D gene: TRBD1
J gene: TRBJ1-4
CDR3 protein: CASSGDRGEKLFF
CDR3 DNA: TGTGCCAGCAGCGGGGACAGGGGTGAAAAACTGTTTTTT

clone size: -
V gene: TRBV5-4
D gene: -
J gene: TRBJ1-6
CDR3 protein: CASSLARGGAGRSPLHF
CDR3 DNA: TGTGCCAGCAGCTTGGCCCGGGGGGGGGCCGGACGGTCACCCCTCCACTTT

clone size: -
V gene: TRBV2
D gene: -
J gene: TRBJ1-3
CDR3 protein: CASSPDSLSGNTIYF
CDR3 DNA: TGTGCCAGCAGTCCCGACAGTCTATCTGGAAACACCATATATTTT

clone size: -
V gene: TRBV7-2
D gene: TRBD1
J gene: TRBJ2-5
CDR3 protein: CASSPWTGGQETQYF
CDR3 DNA: TGTGCCAGCAGTCCCTGGACAGGGGGCCAAGAGACCCAGTACTTC

clone size: -
V gene: TRBV30
D gene: -
J gene: TRBJ1-1
CDR3 protein: CAWSVIMRPNTEAFF
CDR3 DNA: TGTGCCTGGAGTGTTATCATGAGGCCGAACACTGAAGCTTTCTTT

clone size: -
V gene: TRBV5-1
D gene: TRBD1
J gene: TRBJ1-1
CDR3 protein: CASSWDSLGYTEAFF
CDR3 DNA: TGCGCCAGCAGCTGGGACAGCCTGGGGTACACTGAAGCTTTCTTT

clone size: -
V gene: TRBV6-1
D gene: -
J gene: TRBJ1-4
CDR3 protein: CASSGSDYEKLFF
CDR3 DNA: TGTGCCAGTTCTGGGTCCGACTATGAAAAACTGTTTTTT

clone size: -
V gene: TRBV5-8
D gene: -
J gene: TRBJ2-1
CDR3 protein: CASSFRIRGEQFF
CDR3 DNA: TGTGCCAGCAGCTTCCGAATACGGGGTGAGCAGTTCTTC

clone size: few
V gene: TRBV6-5
D gene: -
J gene: TRBJ2-7
CDR3 protein: CASSFSYEQYF
CDR3 DNA: TGTGCCAGCAGCTTCTCCTACGAGCAGTACTTC

clone size: -
V gene: TRBV25-1
D gene: TRBD1
J gene: TRBJ2-7
CDR3 protein: CASSGGQGSYEQYF
CDR3 DNA: TGTGCCAGCAGTGGGGGACAGGGGTCCTACGAGCAGTACTTC

clone size: -
V gene: TRBV15
D gene: TRBD2
J gene: TRBJ2-3
CDR3 protein: CATSRDRGSGGHQDTQYF
CDR3 DNA: TGTGCCACCAGCAGAGATAGGGGCTCGGGGGGGCATCAAGATACGCAGTATTTT

clone size: -
V gene: TRBV10-3
D gene: -
J gene: TRBJ1-1
CDR3 protein: CAISESTANTEAFF
CDR3 DNA: TGTGCCATCAGTGAGTCGACAGCGAACACTGAAGCTTTCTTT

clone size: -
V gene: TRBV6-2/TRBV6-3
D gene: TRBD1
J gene: TRBJ2-5
CDR3 protein: CASSYSKWGTGGETQYF
CDR3 DNA: TGTGCCAGCAGTTACTCGAAGTGGGGGACAGGGGGAGAGACCCAGTACTTC

clone size: -
V gene: TRBV27
D gene: TRBD1
J gene: TRBJ1-2
CDR3 protein: CASGTGGLYGYTF
CDR3 DNA: TGTGCCAGCGGGACAGGGGGTCTTTATGGCTACACCTTC

clone size: -
V gene: TRBV30
D gene: -
J gene: TRBJ2-7
CDR3 protein: CAWIPRPSWVTYEQYF
CDR3 DNA: TGTGCCTGGATTCCGAGGCCATCCTGGGTAACGTACGAGCAGTACTTC

clone size: once
V gene: TRBV6-2/TRBV6-3
D gene: -
J gene: TRBJ2-1
CDR3 protein: CASSYSRGAVNEQFF
CDR3 DNA: TGTGCCAGCAGTTACTCGCGCGGGGCCGTCAATGAGCAGTTCTTC

clone size: -
V gene: TRBV12-3/TRBV12-4
D gene: TRBD1
J gene: TRBJ1-2
CDR3 protein: CASSFDRVGGYTF
CDR3 DNA: TGTGCCAGCAGTTTCGACAGGGTTGGCGGCTACACCTTC

clone size: -
V gene: TRBV5-1
D gene: -
J gene: TRBJ2-6
CDR3 protein: CASSPTGSGANVLTF
CDR3 DNA: TGCGCCAGCAGCCCAACGGGCTCTGGGGCCAACGTCCTGACTTTC

clone size: -
V gene: TRBV6-5
D gene: -
J gene: TRBJ2-6
CDR3 protein: CASSYVNSGANVLTF
CDR3 DNA: TGTGCCAGCAGTTACGTCAACTCTGGGGCCAACGTCCTGACTTTC

clone size: -
V gene: TRBV9
D gene: TRBD1
J gene: TRBJ2-3
CDR3 protein: CASSPGQLTDTQYF
CDR3 DNA: TGTGCCAGCAGCCCGGGACAGCTCACAGATACGCAGTATTTT

clone size: -
V gene: TRBV9
D gene: TRBD1
J gene: TRBJ1-6
CDR3 protein: CASSVTGERNSPLHF
CDR3 DNA: TGTGCCAGCAGCGTCACAGGGGAGAGGAATTCACCCCTCCACTTT

clone size: -
V gene: TRBV6-6
D gene: TRBD1
J gene: TRBJ1-2
CDR3 protein: CASSYQTRTGGRYTF
CDR3 DNA: TGTGCCAGCAGTTACCAAACTCGGACAGGAGGTCGCTACACCTTC

clone size: -
V gene: TRBV2
D gene: -
J gene: TRBJ1-2
CDR3 protein: CASSILGLANYGYTF
CDR3 DNA: TGTGCCAGCAGTATTTTAGGCCTAGCTAACTATGGCTACACCTTC

clone size: -
V gene: TRBV5-1
D gene: -
J gene: TRBJ2-2
CDR3 protein: CASRRDSNTGELFF
CDR3 DNA: TGCGCCAGCAGACGGGACTCGAACACCGGGGAGCTGTTTTTT

clone size: few
V gene: TRBV6-1
D gene: -
J gene: TRBJ1-5
CDR3 protein: CASSEIGKAYSNQPQHF
CDR3 DNA: TGTGCCAGCAGTGAAATCGGTAAAGCTTATAGCAATCAGCCCCAGCATTTT

clone size: -
V gene: TRBV30
D gene: -
J gene: TRBJ2-7
CDR3 protein: CAWYFQGGEQYF
CDR3 DNA: TGTGCCTGGTATTTTCAGGGGGGCGAGCAGTACTTC

clone size: -
V gene: TRBV10-3
D gene: -
J gene: TRBJ1-3
CDR3 protein: CAPYVLGGRNTIYF
CDR3 DNA: TGTGCCCCCTACGTATTGGGGGGAAGAAACACCATATATTTT